Presented here are 8 T cell receptor beta chains from one specimen sequenced in a study of blood T cell repertoires in COVID-19. Assay used: immunoSEQ multiplex PCR; TCRdb lists only in-frame clones, some missing. This table holds some 200,000 clones, 65% to 90% found once. The sample comprised PBMCs or T cells enriched from blood (not recorded which). All receptors derive from a woman in her sixties with acute COVID-19.

The chain carries TRBV19 and TRBJ2-3; a possible D gene is TRBD2 (6 bases). Trimming shortened V by 4 bases and J by 1 base, and 18 bases separated the two germline ends. Germline V CDR1 and CDR2: LNHDA, SQIVND (reference sequence). The CDR3 extends over 17 amino acids. The CDR3 DNA sequence: TGTGCCAGTAGTAAGGGGCTAGCGCCAGTAGGCACAGATACGCAGTATTTT. The encoded protein is CASSKGLAPVGTDTQYF.

The chain has TRBV5-1 and TRBJ2-2; TRBD1 matches at 9 bases. The CDR3 loop spans 15 amino acids. Trimming took 4 bases from V and 3 from J; bases not matched to a gene: 4. Germline CDR1 SGHRS, CDR2 YFSETQ. The CDR3: CASSIQGADTGELFF. The CDR3 DNA reads as TGCGCCAGCAGCATACAGGGGGCGGACACCGGGGAGCTGTTTTTT.

The chain couples TRBV14 to TRBJ1-6, with D unresolved. From germline, CDR1 is SGHDN and CDR2 FVKESK. With 4 bases removed from V and 4 bases from J, the gap between germline ends came to 8 bases. There are 14 residues in the CDR3. The CDR3, as DNA: TGTGCCAGCAGCCCGAGATATTATAATTCACCCCTCCACTTT. Its protein product is CASSPRYYNSPLHF.

The genes are TRBV24-1 and TRBJ2-5; a weak D match, TRBD2 (5 bases). Germline V gene sequence: CDR1 KGHDR, CDR2 SFDVKD. V lost 3 bases to trimming and J lost 3 bases, with 13 bases between them. This CDR3 has 15 amino acids. The DNA for the CDR3 is TGTGCCACCAGTGATAAAGGACTTATCAAAGAGACCCAGTACTTC. This translates into CATSDKGLIKETQYF.

This rearrangement joins TRBV5-8 to TRBJ2-5, with D uncertain. Trimming took 2 bases from V and 0 from J, leaving 17 bases between them. CDR1 and CDR2 (germline): SGHTS, YDEGEE. The CDR3 totals 17 residues. The CDR3 nucleotides are TGTGCCAGCAGCTTTATGTTGGGCCTTACGTACCAAGAGACCCAGTACTTC. Amino acids: CASSFMLGLTYQETQYF.

The chain is built from TRBV18 and TRBJ2-3; 12 nucleotides align to TRBD2. After removal of 1 base from V and 0 bases from J, the junction contained 5 bases not matched to a gene. This CDR3 region has 18 residues. Germline lookup yields CDR1 KGHSH and CDR2 LQKENI. The CDR3 coding sequence is TGTGCCAGCTCACCACGGCTAGCGGGGGGGCGAAGCACAGATACGCAGTATTTT. Translated: CASSPRLAGGRSTDTQYF. The variable domain in full, completed from reference TRBV18 and TRBJ2-3, reads NAGVMQNPRHLVRRRGQEARLRCSPMKGHSHVYWYRQLPEEGLKFMVYLQKENIIDESGMPKERFSAEFPKEGPSILRIQQVVRGDSAAYFCASSPRLAGGRSTDTQYFGPGTRLTVL.

V usage is TRBV9 and J usage is TRBJ1-4; 7 nucleotides agree with TRBD1. Trimming took 0 bases from V and 4 from J; bases not matched to a gene: 3. This CDR3 has 15 amino acids. Germline V CDR1 and CDR2: SGDLS, YYNGEE. Written as DNA, the CDR3 is TGTGCCAGCAGCGTAGGAGGGGGCAGTAATGAAAAACTGTTTTTT. Translated: CASSVGGGSNEKLFF.

The gene calls are TRBV9 and TRBJ2-2, with 13 bases that match TRBD2. There are 16 residues in the CDR3. CDR1 SGDLS and CDR2 YYNGEE come from the germline V gene. V was clipped by 2 bases and J by 6 bases; unmatched bases: 4. The CDR3 protein is CASSVWTSGSPGELFF. The CDR3, as DNA: TGTGCCAGCAGCGTCTGGACTAGCGGGAGCCCCGGGGAGCTGTTTTTT.